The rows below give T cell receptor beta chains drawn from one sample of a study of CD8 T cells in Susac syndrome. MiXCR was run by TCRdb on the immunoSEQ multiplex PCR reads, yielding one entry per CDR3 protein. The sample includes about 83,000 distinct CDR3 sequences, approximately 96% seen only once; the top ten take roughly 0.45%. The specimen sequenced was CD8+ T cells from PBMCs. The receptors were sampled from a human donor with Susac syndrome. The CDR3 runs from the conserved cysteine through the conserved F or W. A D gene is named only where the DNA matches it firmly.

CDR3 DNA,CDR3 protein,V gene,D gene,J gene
TGTGCCAGCAGTCCCGAGGGGGCTGGGTACCAAGAGACCCAGTACTTC,CASSPEGAGYQETQYF,TRBV28,TRBD1,TRBJ2-5
TGCGCCAGCAGCCACTTCAGGGGGCGTACCGGGGAGCTGTTTTTT,CASSHFRGRTGELFF,TRBV4-3,TRBD1,TRBJ2-2
TGCAGTGCCCCCGACACTGATAGCAATCAGCCCCAGCATTTT,CSAPDTDSNQPQHF,TRBV20-1,-,TRBJ1-5
TGTGCCAGCAGCTCATGGGCAGGGGGTGATCAGCCCCAGCATTTT,CASSSWAGGDQPQHF,TRBV7-9,TRBD1,TRBJ1-5
TGTGCCAGCAACAACAGGGGCCCGAACACTGAAGCTTTCTTT,CASNNRGPNTEAFF,TRBV7-8,TRBD1,TRBJ1-1
TGTGCCAGCAGCCTACCGGGACAGGCCCCCGAGCAGTACTTC,CASSLPGQAPEQYF,TRBV4-2,TRBD1,TRBJ2-7
TGTGCCAGTAGTATTGGAATGAACACTGAAGCTTTCTTT,CASSIGMNTEAFF,TRBV19,-,TRBJ1-1
TGTGCCACCAGCAGAGATCGGGCAGGGGGAAGTCAGCCCCAGCATTTT,CATSRDRAGGSQPQHF,TRBV15,TRBD1,TRBJ1-5
TGTGCCACCAGTGATAATAGCAATCAGCCCCAGCATTTT,CATSDNSNQPQHF,TRBV24-1,-,TRBJ1-5
TGTGCCAGCAGCTATTCAGGGGGCGCCGAGGGAGATACGCAGTATTTT,CASSYSGGAEGDTQYF,TRBV11-2,TRBD1,TRBJ2-3
TGTGCCTGGACTAATGGCCGATCTGAAGCTTTCTTT,CAWTNGRSEAFF,TRBV30,-,TRBJ1-1
TGTGCCAGCAGCCCGACAGGGTTGTCCGGGGAGCTGTTTTTT,CASSPTGLSGELFF,TRBV11-1,TRBD1,TRBJ2-2
TGTGCCAGCAGTTCCCCTCTGTCGTCCACGGGCGAGCAGTACTTC,CASSSPLSSTGEQYF,TRBV6-2/TRBV6-3,-,TRBJ2-7
TGTGCCAGCCCGCTGGGCAATGAGCAGTTCTTC,CASPLGNEQFF,TRBV18,-,TRBJ2-1
TGCAGTGCCGAAGGAGGACCAAACTTCTCTGGGGCCAACGTCCTGACTTTC,CSAEGGPNFSGANVLTF,TRBV20-1,-,TRBJ2-6
TGTGCCAGCAGCTTTGGACAGGGTAACTACGAGCAGTACTTC,CASSFGQGNYEQYF,TRBV6-5,TRBD1,TRBJ2-7
TGTGCCAGCACCCTCTCGTACAATGAGCAGTTCTTC,CASTLSYNEQFF,TRBV27,-,TRBJ2-1
TGCAGTGCTGCAACTAGCGGGGAGCCCCAAGAGACCCAGTACTTC,CSAATSGEPQETQYF,TRBV20-1,TRBD2,TRBJ2-5
TGTGCCAGCAGCCGTCCCGGACAGGGGGTTTATGAGCAGTACTTC,CASSRPGQGVYEQYF,TRBV14,TRBD1,TRBJ2-7
TGTGCCAGCAGTCGAGGGGCCCCTTCGGAAATGAACACTGAAGCTTTCTTT,CASSRGAPSEMNTEAFF,TRBV7-6,-,TRBJ1-1
TGTGCCAGCAGACCCGGCAGGGACTATGGCTACACCTTC,CASRPGRDYGYTF,TRBV7-9,-,TRBJ1-2
TGTGCCAGCAGCCCTCCCCAGGGGGCGAATTCACCCCTCCACTTT,CASSPPQGANSPLHF,TRBV7-9,TRBD1,TRBJ1-6
TGTGCCAGCTCACCAGCCGGTACACTGACCTACGAGCAGTACTTC,CASSPAGTLTYEQYF,TRBV18,-,TRBJ2-7
TGTGCCAGCAGCGTAGGGGCCGGAGATCAGCCCCAGCATTTT,CASSVGAGDQPQHF,TRBV9,-,TRBJ1-5
TGTGCCAGCAGCTTAGAGTTTGTGAACACTGAAGCTTTCTTT,CASSLEFVNTEAFF,TRBV7-2,-,TRBJ1-1
TGTGCCAGCAGCGCCGGGACCCCAAGTCAGCCCCAGCATTTT,CASSAGTPSQPQHF,TRBV6-1,-,TRBJ1-5